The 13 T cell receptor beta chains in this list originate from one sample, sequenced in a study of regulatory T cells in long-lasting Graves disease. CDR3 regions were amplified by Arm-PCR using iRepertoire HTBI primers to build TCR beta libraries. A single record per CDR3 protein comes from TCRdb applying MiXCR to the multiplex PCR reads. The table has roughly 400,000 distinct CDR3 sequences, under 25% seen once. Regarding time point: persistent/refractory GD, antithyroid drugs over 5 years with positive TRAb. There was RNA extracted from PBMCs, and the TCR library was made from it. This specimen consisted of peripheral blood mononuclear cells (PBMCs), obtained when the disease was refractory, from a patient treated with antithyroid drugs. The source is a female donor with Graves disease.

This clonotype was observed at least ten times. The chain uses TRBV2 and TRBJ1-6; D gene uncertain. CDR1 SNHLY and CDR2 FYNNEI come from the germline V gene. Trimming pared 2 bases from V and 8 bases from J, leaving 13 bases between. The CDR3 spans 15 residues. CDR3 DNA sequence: TGTGCCAGCAGTGAATCGGGCCGCCATTATTCACCCCTCCACTTT. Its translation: CASSESGRHYSPLHF.

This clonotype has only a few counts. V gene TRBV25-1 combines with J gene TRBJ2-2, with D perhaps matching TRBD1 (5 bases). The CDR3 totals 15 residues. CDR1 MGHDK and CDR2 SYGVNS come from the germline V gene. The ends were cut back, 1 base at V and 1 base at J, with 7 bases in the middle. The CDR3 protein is CASSEWQGNTGELFF. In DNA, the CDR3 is TGTGCCAGCAGTGAATGGCAGGGGAACACCGGGGAGCTGTTTTTT.

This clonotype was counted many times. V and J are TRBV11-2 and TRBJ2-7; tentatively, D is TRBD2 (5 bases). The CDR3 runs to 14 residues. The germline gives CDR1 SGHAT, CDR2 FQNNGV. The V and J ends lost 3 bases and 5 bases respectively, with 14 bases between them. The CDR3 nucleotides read TGTGCCAGCAGCTTGCGGGCAGGAGGCAACGAGCAGTACTTC. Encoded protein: CASSLRAGGNEQYF. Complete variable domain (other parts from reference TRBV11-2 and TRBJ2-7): EAGVAQSPRYKIIEKRQSVAFWCNPISGHATLYWYQQILGQGPKLLIQFQNNGVVDDSQLPKDRFSAERLKGVDSTLKIQPAKLEDSAVYLCASSLRAGGNEQYFGPGTRLTVT.

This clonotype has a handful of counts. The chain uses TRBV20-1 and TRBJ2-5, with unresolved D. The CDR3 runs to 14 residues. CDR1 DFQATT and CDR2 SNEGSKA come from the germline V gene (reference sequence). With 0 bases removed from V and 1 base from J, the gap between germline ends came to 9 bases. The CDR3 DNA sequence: TGCAGTGCTAGAGATGGTACGGGCCAAGAGACCCAGTACTTC. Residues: CSARDGTGQETQYF.

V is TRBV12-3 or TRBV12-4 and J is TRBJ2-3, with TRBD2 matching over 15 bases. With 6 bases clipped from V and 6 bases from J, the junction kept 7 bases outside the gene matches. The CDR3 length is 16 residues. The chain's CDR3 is CASRGTSGRNPDTQYF. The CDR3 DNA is TGTGCCAGCAGGGGGACTAGCGGGAGGAACCCGGATACGCAGTATTTT.

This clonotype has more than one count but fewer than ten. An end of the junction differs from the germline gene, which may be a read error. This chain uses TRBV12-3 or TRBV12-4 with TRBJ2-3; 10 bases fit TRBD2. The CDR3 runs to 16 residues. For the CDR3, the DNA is TGTGCCAGCAGTCCCCTTTTAGCGGGAGGCACAGATGCGCAGTATTTT. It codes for CASSPLLAGGTDAQYF.

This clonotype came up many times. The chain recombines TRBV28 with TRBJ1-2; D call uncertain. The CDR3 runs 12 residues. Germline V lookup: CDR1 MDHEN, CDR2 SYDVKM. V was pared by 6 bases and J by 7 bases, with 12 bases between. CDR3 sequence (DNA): TGTGCCAGCAGCTCCCCGCTTATTGGCTACACCTTC. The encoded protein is CASSSPLIGYTF.

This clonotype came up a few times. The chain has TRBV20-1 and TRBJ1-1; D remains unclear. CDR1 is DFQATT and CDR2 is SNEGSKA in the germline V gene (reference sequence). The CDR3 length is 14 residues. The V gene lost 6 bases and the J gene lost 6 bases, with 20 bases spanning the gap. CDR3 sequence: CSAPRSVATPEAFF. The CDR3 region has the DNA TGCAGTGCACCCAGAAGCGTGGCGACCCCTGAAGCTTTCTTT.

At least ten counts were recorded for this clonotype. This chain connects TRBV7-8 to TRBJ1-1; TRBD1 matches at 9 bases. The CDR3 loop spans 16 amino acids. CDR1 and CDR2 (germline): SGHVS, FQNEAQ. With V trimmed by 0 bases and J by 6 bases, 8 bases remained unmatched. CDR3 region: CASSLAPGTGRSEAFF. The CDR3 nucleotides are TGTGCCAGCAGCTTAGCTCCCGGGACAGGGCGCTCTGAAGCTTTCTTT.

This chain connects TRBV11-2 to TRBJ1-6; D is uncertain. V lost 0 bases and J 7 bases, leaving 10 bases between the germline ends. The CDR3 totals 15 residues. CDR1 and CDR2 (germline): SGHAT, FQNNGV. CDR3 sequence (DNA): TGTGCCAGCAGCTTAGAGAAGGCCTTGAATTCACCCCTCCACTTT. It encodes CASSLEKALNSPLHF.

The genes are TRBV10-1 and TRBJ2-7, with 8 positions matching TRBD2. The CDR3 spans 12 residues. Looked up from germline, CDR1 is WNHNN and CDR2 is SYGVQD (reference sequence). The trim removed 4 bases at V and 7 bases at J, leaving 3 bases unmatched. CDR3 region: CASSGIAGEQYF. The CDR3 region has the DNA TGCGCCAGCAGTGGGATAGCGGGAGAGCAGTACTTC.

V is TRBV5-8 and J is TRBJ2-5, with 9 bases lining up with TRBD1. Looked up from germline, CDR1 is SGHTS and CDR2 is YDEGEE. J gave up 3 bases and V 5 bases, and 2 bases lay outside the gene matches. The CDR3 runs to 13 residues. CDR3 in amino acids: CASRGQGEETQYF. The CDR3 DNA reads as TGTGCCAGCAGGGGACAGGGTGAAGAGACCCAGTACTTC.

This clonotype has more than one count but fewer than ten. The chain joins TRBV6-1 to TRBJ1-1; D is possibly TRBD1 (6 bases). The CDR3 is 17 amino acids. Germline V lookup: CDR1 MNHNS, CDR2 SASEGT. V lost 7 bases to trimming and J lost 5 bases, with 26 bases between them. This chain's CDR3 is CASTLGPYQGPGTEAFF. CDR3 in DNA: TGTGCCAGCACCCTGGGTCCCTACCAGGGGCCGGGGACTGAAGCTTTCTTT.